What follows are 30 T cell receptor beta chains derived from one specimen sequenced in a study of blood T cell repertoires in COVID-19. Clones were sequenced by immunoSEQ multiplex PCR, and TCRdb holds only the in-frame ones, with some missing. The sample has about 180,000 clones, around 80% seen once; the top ten hold under 3%. The sample comprised peripheral blood. These receptor sequences come from a woman aged 60-75 years with acute or convalescent COVID-19.

V is TRBV7-9 and J is TRBJ2-6, with 10 bases aligning to TRBD1. The CDR3 runs 19 residues. Germline trimming cut 6 bases from V and 4 bases from J; bases unmatched to any gene: 15. Germline-derived CDR1 and CDR2 are SEHNR and FQNEAQ (reference sequence). In DNA form, the CDR3 reads TGTGCCAGCAGACCCCTTCAGACAGGGGGCTCTTCCGGGGCCAACGTCCTGACTTTC. Protein product: CASRPLQTGGSSGANVLTF.

The chain recombines TRBV5-6 with TRBJ1-2; D gene ambiguous. The V and J ends lost 0 bases and 4 bases respectively, with 10 bases between them. This CDR3 is 14 amino acids long. CDR1 SGHDT and CDR2 YYEEEE come from the germline V gene. CDR3 sequence: CASSLVVARYGYTF. The CDR3 nucleotides read TGTGCCAGCAGCTTGGTAGTCGCCCGCTATGGCTACACCTTC.

At least ten counts were recorded for this clone. The V gene is TRBV24-1, the J gene TRBJ2-1; possibly TRBD2 for D (6 bases). Germline CDR1 is KGHDR and CDR2 is SFDVKD. The length of the CDR3 is 17 residues. V was cut by 4 bases and J by 4 bases, with 19 bases left in between. The CDR3 bases are TGTGCCACCAGTGACCCTAAAGCGGGCCTAACTTACAATGAGCAGTTCTTC. This gives the protein CATSDPKAGLTYNEQFF.

This chain links TRBV12-5 with TRBJ2-7; 10 positions match TRBD2. Germline values: CDR1 LGHNT, CDR2 FRNRAP. This CDR3 contains 14 residues. J lost 1 base, V lost 6 bases, and 3 bases had no gene match. The CDR3 nucleotides read TGTGCTAGTGGCAATAGCGGGGGGTCCTACGAGCAGTACTTC. Residues: CASGNSGGSYEQYF. Together with reference TRBV12-5 and TRBJ2-7, the CDR3 gives the full variable domain: DARVTQTPRHKVTEMGQEVTMRCQPILGHNTVFWYRQTMMQGLELLAYFRNRAPLDDSGMPKDRFSAEMPDATLATLKIQPSEPRDSAVYFCASGNSGGSYEQYFGPGTRLTVT.

This rearrangement joins TRBV7-2 to TRBJ2-5; D is unresolved. This CDR3 comprises 14 residues. From germline, CDR1 is SGHTA and CDR2 FQGNSA. V lost 5 bases and J lost 5, with 15 bases in between. The CDR3 here is CASSPTAFEETQYF. CDR3 sequence (DNA): TGTGCCAGCAGCCCTACCGCGTTTGAGGAGACCCAGTACTTC.

This chain connects TRBV6-6 to TRBJ1-2, with 7 bases aligning to TRBD1. J lost 2 bases, V lost 5 bases, and 8 bases had no gene match. The CDR3 covers 15 residues. Germline CDR1 MNHNY, CDR2 SVGAGI (reference sequence). CDR3 sequence: CASSGTGAPNYGYTF. The CDR3 nucleotides read TGTGCCAGCAGTGGAACAGGGGCACCAAACTATGGCTACACCTTC.

The chain is built from TRBV4-2 and TRBJ2-7, with D unresolved. Germline CDR1 LGHNA, CDR2 YNFKEQ. The CDR3 totals 16 residues. V shed 0 bases and J shed 0 bases, with 12 bases lying between them. CDR3 protein: CASSQDYTESSYEQYF. CDR3 nucleotide sequence: TGTGCCAGCAGCCAAGACTACACAGAGAGCTCCTACGAGCAGTACTTC.

The CDR3 protein is CASSLVGRGNTIYF. The CDR3 bases are TGTGCCAGCAGTTTAGTTGGCAGAGGAAACACCATATATTTT. The V gene is TRBV28, the J gene TRBJ1-3; D is unclear. The CDR3 length is 14 residues. Germline assignment: CDR1 MDHEN and CDR2 SYDVKM. V was cut by 2 bases and J by 4 bases, with 9 bases left in between.

This chain joins TRBV12-5 and TRBJ2-1; D is possibly TRBD1 (5 bases). Deletions cut 5 bases from V and 3 bases from J, with 17 bases between. Looked up from germline, CDR1 is LGHNT and CDR2 is FRNRAP. This CDR3 spans 16 amino acids. For the CDR3, the DNA is TGTGCTAGTGGTGAGTCCGGTGGGGCTCACTACAATGAGCAGTTCTTC. Its protein is CASGESGGAHYNEQFF.

The chain couples TRBV7-2 to TRBJ2-3; D gene uncertain. The CDR3 sequence is 12 residues long. Trimming removed 1 base from V and 6 bases from J, with 5 bases in between. From germline, CDR1 is SGHTA and CDR2 FQGNSA. The CDR3 coding sequence is TGTGCCAGCAGCTTAGTCGGGGATACGCAGTATTTT. Translation gives CASSLVGDTQYF.

This sequence joins TRBV9 and TRBJ2-3; 7 bases line up with TRBD2. CDR1 SGDLS and CDR2 YYNGEE come from the germline V gene. The CDR3 consists of 16 residues. After removal of 0 bases from V and 0 bases from J, the junction contained 4 bases not matched to a gene. CDR3: CASSVGGGTSTDTQYF. The DNA of the CDR3 is TGTGCCAGCAGCGTAGGGGGGGGAACTAGCACAGATACGCAGTATTTT.

V usage is TRBV9 and J usage is TRBJ2-7; 7 nucleotides agree with TRBD1. With 0 bases clipped from V and 3 bases from J, the junction kept 24 bases outside the gene matches. The length of the CDR3 is 21 residues. Germline CDR1 is SGDLS and CDR2 is YYNGEE. CDR3 nucleotide sequence: TGTGCCAGCAGCGTAGCTACTCGGGCCGCCGGGACAGACGGCTGGGGCTACGAGCAGTACTTC. This translates into CASSVATRAAGTDGWGYEQYF.

This clone was picked up many times. In DNA form, the CDR3 reads TGTGCCAGCTCACAGCGGACCAGCTCCTACAATGAGCAGTTCTTC. It codes for CASSQRTSSYNEQFF. The gene calls are TRBV18 and TRBJ2-1; maybe TRBD2 (5 bases). V was clipped by 4 bases and J by 0 bases, with 10 bases between them. Germline assignment: CDR1 KGHSH and CDR2 LQKENI. The CDR3 is 15 amino acids.

The chain employs TRBV29-1 and TRBJ2-2; TRBD2 is a possible D gene (6 bases). V lost 6 bases and J lost 2, with 13 bases in between. The CDR3 is 14 residues long. Per the germline V gene, CDR1 is SQVTM and CDR2 is ANQGSEA. CDR3 coding DNA: TGCAGCGTGGGGGGACGGACTAACACCGGGGAGCTGTTTTTT. It encodes CSVGGRTNTGELFF.

The gene calls are TRBV2 and TRBJ2-5; 7 positions match TRBD2. The CDR3 is 12 residues long. Germline loops: CDR1 SNHLY, CDR2 FYNNEI. Trimming removed 8 bases from V and 7 bases from J; junction bases left unmatched: 7. CDR3 in DNA: TGTGCCAGCGACCCGGGGGGAATGACCCAGTACTTC. As protein: CASDPGGMTQYF.

The rearrangement links TRBV5-1 to TRBJ2-2, with 12 bases aligning to TRBD2. The ends lost 4 bases at V and 4 bases at J; junction bases unmatched: 5. Germline lookup yields CDR1 SGHRS and CDR2 YFSETQ. The CDR3 loop spans 16 amino acids. The CDR3 is CASSPSGGAGTGELFF. CDR3 DNA: TGCGCCAGCAGCCCTAGCGGGGGGGCTGGCACCGGGGAGCTGTTTTTT.

V gene TRBV27 combines with J gene TRBJ1-6; D uncertain. Germline V gene sequence: CDR1 MNHEY, CDR2 SMNVEV (reference sequence). The length of the CDR3 is 16 residues. Trimming left V 1 base short and J 3 bases short, with 10 bases between. CDR3 nucleotide sequence: TGTGCCAGCAGTTTATTTGGTGAGGGCTATAATTCACCCCTCCACTTT. Translated: CASSLFGEGYNSPLHF.

This clone was seen once. V gene TRBV9 combines with J gene TRBJ2-3; 10 bases fit TRBD2. Losses at the gene ends were 0 bases for V and 7 bases for J; bases not matched to a gene: 26. The V gene's germline CDR1 is SGDLS and CDR2 YYNGEE. This CDR3 is built from 22 residues. The CDR3 DNA reads TGTGCCAGCAGCGTAGGGACTAGCGGTATCTTCGGGGGGCCGAGGGTTAAAAATACGCAGTATTTT. It yields the protein CASSVGTSGIFGGPRVKNTQYF.

This clone was seen a few times. This chain joins TRBV5-5 and TRBJ2-5; D is undetermined. The CDR3 consists of 12 residues. Germline CDR1 and CDR2: SGHKS and YYEKEE (reference sequence). The V and J ends lost 2 bases and 4 bases respectively, with 6 bases between them. In nucleotides, the CDR3 is TGTGCCAGCAGCTTAGCTGGAGAGACCCAGTACTTC. This sequence encodes CASSLAGETQYF.

This chain joins TRBV7-9 and TRBJ2-5; D might be TRBD2 (6 bases). Germline CDR1 reads SEHNR; CDR2 reads FQNEAQ (reference sequence). This CDR3 has 14 residues. Trimming shortened V by 5 bases and J by 2 bases, and 12 bases separated the two germline ends. CDR3 sequence: CASSISEGQETQYF. The CDR3 DNA reads TGTGCCAGCAGCATCTCGGAGGGACAAGAGACCCAGTACTTC.

This clone was observed a few times. The gene calls are TRBV28 and TRBJ2-1, with TRBD2 matching 13 bases. Trimming took 4 bases from V and 5 from J; bases not matched to a gene: 14. Germline V CDR1 and CDR2: MDHEN, SYDVKM. The CDR3 totals 19 residues. For the CDR3, the DNA is TGTGCCAGCAGTTCCCGGAGACTAGCGGGGGGCCTATTTAACAATGAGCAGTTCTTC. Translated: CASSSRRLAGGLFNNEQFF.

This clone has a handful of counts. The chain uses TRBV15 and TRBJ1-1; D possibly corresponds to TRBD1 (6 bases). The CDR3 runs to 14 residues. The germline V gene has CDR1 LNHNV and CDR2 YYDKDF (reference sequence). V was pared by 3 bases and J by 1 base, with 9 bases between. The CDR3 here is CATSRGGPNTEAFF. CDR3 nucleotides: TGTGCCACCAGCAGGGGGGGGCCGAACACTGAAGCTTTCTTT.

The rearrangement joins TRBV4-1 to TRBJ1-2; 8 nucleotides match TRBD1. The germline V gene encodes CDR1 MGHRA and CDR2 YSYEKL. The V and J ends lost 4 bases and 2 bases, in that order; junction bases with no gene match: 6. The CDR3 loop spans 15 amino acids. The CDR3 reads CASSRGQGENYGYTF. In nucleotides, the CDR3 is TGCGCCAGCAGCCGCGGACAGGGCGAGAACTATGGCTACACCTTC.

The chain recombines TRBV9 with TRBJ2-1; TRBD2 matches at 15 bases. CDR1 and CDR2 from the germline V gene are SGDLS and YYNGEE. The CDR3 has 16 amino acids. V lost 4 bases to trimming and J lost 6 bases; unmatched junction nucleotides: 5. CDR3 sequence reads: CASSPGLAGGGNEQFF. CDR3 sequence (DNA): TGTGCCAGCAGCCCGGGACTAGCGGGGGGCGGCAATGAGCAGTTCTTC.

The V call is TRBV18, the J call TRBJ1-1; 7 nucleotides align to TRBD1. Germline trimming cut 3 bases from V and 7 bases from J; bases unmatched to any gene: 5. In germline, CDR1 is KGHSH, CDR2 LQKENI. The CDR3 contains 13 residues. CDR3: CASSPRGSLEAFF. CDR3 nucleotide sequence: TGTGCCAGCTCACCCAGGGGGAGCCTTGAAGCTTTCTTT.

CDR3 protein: CARTLQGQGNQPQHF. In DNA, the CDR3 is TGCGCCAGAACACTTCAGGGACAGGGCAATCAGCCCCAGCATTTT. The chain recombines TRBV10-1 with TRBJ1-5; TRBD1 agrees at 8 bases. The CDR3 has 15 amino acids. J was trimmed by 2 bases and V by 9 bases; bases with no gene match: 9. The germline gives CDR1 WNHNN, CDR2 SYGVQD (reference sequence).

V usage is TRBV5-5 and J usage is TRBJ2-5, with D possibly matching TRBD1 (5 bases). The germline V gene encodes CDR1 SGHKS and CDR2 YYEKEE (reference sequence). The CDR3 sequence is 15 residues long. V was trimmed by 0 bases and J by 2 bases, leaving 11 bases between them. The chain's CDR3 is CASSLATNRQETQYF. The CDR3 DNA is TGTGCCAGCAGCTTGGCCACAAACAGGCAAGAGACCCAGTACTTC.

V is TRBV24-1 and J is TRBJ2-6; D remains ambiguous. V lost 9 bases and J lost 2, with 7 bases in between. The CDR3 runs to 13 residues. Germline V gives CDR1 KGHDR, CDR2 SFDVKD. CDR3 sequence reads: CATQTPGANVLTF. The CDR3 DNA reads TGTGCCACCCAGACACCTGGGGCCAACGTCCTGACTTTC.

The chain is built from TRBV29-1 and TRBJ1-2; 9 nucleotides line up with TRBD1. V was clipped by 3 bases and J by 7 bases; unmatched bases: 9. The CDR3 has 14 amino acids. Germline V CDR1 and CDR2: SQVTM, ANQGSEA. The CDR3 sequence is CSVDRGTGLGGYTF. Here the CDR3 DNA reads TGCAGCGTTGACCGGGGGACAGGGCTTGGTGGCTACACCTTC. The full variable domain, in which reference TRBV29-1 and TRBJ1-2 provide the parts outside the CDR3, is SAVISQKPSRDICQRGTSLTIQCQVDSQVTMMFWYRQQPGQSLTLIATANQGSEATYESGFVIDKFPISRPNLTFSTLTVSNMSPEDSSIYLCSVDRGTGLGGYTFGSGTRLTVV.

The rearrangement joins TRBV6-1 to TRBJ1-3; the D is unclear. The germline gives CDR1 MNHNS, CDR2 SASEGT. The CDR3 runs 15 residues. Trimming took off 3 bases at V and 7 bases at J, with 16 bases between the two ends. The CDR3 DNA reads TGTGCCAGCAGTGAGAGGTCCGGCCAGCGCAACACCATATATTTT. The encoded protein is CASSERSGQRNTIYF.